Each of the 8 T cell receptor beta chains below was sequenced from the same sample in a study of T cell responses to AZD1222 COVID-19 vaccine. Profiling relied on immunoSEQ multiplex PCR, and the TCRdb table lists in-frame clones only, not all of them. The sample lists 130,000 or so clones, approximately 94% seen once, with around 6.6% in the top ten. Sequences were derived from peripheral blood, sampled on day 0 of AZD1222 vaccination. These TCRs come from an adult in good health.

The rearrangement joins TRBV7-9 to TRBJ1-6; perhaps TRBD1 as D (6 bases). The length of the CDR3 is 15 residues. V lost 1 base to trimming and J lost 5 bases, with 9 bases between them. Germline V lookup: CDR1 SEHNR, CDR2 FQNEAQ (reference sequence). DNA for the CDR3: TGTGCCAGCAGCTTAGGGGACAAAAATAATTCACCCCTCCACTTT. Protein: CASSLGDKNNSPLHF.

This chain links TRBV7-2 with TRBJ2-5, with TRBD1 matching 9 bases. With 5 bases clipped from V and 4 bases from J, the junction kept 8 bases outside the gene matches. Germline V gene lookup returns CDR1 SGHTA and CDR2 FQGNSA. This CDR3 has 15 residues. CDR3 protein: CASSTGTGRSETQYF. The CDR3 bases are TGTGCCAGCAGCACCGGGACAGGGAGGTCAGAGACCCAGTACTTC.

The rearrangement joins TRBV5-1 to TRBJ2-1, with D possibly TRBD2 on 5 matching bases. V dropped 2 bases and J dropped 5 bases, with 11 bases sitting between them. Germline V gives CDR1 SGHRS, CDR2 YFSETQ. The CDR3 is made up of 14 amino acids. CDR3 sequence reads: CASSLGGLDNEQFF. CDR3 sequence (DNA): TGCGCCAGCAGCTTAGGCGGACTTGACAATGAGCAGTTCTTC. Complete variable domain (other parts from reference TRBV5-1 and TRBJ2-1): KAGVTQTPRYLIKTRGQQVTLSCSPISGHRSVSWYQQTPGQGLQFLFEYFSETQRNKGNFPGRFSGRQFSNSRSEMNVSTLELGDSALYLCASSLGGLDNEQFFGPGTRLTVL.

DNA for the CDR3: TGCAGCGTTGTAGGACTAGCCAAAAACATTCAGTACTTC. This codes for CSVVGLAKNIQYF. The V call is TRBV29-1, the J call TRBJ2-4; tentative D call: TRBD2 (5 bases). Germline V gene data show CDR1 as SQVTM and CDR2 as ANQGSEA. V shed 4 bases and J shed 0 bases, with 7 bases lying between them. This CDR3 spans 13 amino acids.

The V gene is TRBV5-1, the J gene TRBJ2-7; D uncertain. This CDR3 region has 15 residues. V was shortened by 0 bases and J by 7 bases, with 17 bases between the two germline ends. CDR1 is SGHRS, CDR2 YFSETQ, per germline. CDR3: CASSLVDTPREEQYF. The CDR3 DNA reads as TGCGCCAGCAGCTTGGTTGACACCCCTAGGGAAGAGCAGTACTTC.

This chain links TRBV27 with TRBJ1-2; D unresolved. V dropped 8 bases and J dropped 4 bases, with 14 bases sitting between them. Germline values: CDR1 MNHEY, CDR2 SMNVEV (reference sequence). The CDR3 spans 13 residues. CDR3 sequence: CASSGPKGYGYTF. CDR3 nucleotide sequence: TGTGCCAGCTCCGGGCCTAAGGGCTATGGCTACACCTTC.

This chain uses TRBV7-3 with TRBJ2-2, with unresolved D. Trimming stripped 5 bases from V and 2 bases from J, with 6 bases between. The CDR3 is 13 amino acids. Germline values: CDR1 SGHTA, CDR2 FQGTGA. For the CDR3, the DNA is TGTGCCAGCAGCCGAACCAACACCGGGGAGCTGTTTTTT. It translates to CASSRTNTGELFF.

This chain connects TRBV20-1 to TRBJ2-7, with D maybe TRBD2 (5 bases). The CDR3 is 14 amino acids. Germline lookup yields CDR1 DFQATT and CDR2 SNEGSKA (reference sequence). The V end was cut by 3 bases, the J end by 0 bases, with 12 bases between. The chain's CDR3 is CSASGAGSSYEQYF. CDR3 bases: TGCAGTGCTAGTGGCGCGGGTAGCTCCTACGAGCAGTACTTC.